This T cell receptor beta chain emerged from a study of T cell changes during pregnancy in multiple sclerosis. The CDR3 loop spans 15 amino acids. CDR1 SGHAT and CDR2 FQDESV come from the germline V gene (reference sequence). J gave up 5 bases and V 1 base, and 6 bases lay outside the gene matches. Only in-frame clones appear in the TCRdb table, and some are missing; sequencing was by immunoSEQ multiplex PCR. Among 65,000 to 80,000 clones listed, about nine tenths were seen once. The chain carries TRBV11-1 and TRBJ2-5; 8 nucleotides align to TRBD1. Source: peripheral blood, taken in the third trimester of pregnancy. This TCR was recovered from a female donor with multiple sclerosis, enrolled in a pregnancy study. CDR3 protein: CASSLEQGVGETQYF. CDR3 DNA: TGTGCCAGCAGCTTAGAACAGGGGGTCGGGGAGACCCAGTACTTC.